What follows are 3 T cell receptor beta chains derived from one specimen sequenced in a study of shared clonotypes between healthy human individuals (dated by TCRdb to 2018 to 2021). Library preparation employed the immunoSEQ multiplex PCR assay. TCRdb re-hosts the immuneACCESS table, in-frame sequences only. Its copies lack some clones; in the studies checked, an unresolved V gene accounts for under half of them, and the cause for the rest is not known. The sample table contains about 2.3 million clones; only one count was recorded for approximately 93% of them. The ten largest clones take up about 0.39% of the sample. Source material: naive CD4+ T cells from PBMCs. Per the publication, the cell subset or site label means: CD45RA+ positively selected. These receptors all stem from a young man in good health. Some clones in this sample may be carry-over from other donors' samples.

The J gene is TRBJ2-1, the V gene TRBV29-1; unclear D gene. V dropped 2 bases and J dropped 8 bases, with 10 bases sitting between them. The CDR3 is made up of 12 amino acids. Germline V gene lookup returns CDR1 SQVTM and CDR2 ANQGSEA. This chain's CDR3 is CSVESGSDEQFF. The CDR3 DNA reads TGCAGCGTTGAAAGTGGAAGCGATGAGCAGTTCTTC.

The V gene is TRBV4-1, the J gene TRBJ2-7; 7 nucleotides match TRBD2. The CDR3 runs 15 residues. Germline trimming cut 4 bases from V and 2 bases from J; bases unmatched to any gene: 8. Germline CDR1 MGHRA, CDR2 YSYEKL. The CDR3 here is CASSPGTTRTYEQYF. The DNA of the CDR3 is TGCGCCAGCAGCCCCGGGACTACACGCACCTACGAGCAGTACTTC.

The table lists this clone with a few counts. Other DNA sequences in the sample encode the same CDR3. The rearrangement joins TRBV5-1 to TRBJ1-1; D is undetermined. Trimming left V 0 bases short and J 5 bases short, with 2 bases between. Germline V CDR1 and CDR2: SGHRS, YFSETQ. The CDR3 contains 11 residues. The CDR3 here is CASSLGTEAFF. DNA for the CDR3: TGCGCCAGCAGCTTGGGGACTGAAGCTTTCTTT.